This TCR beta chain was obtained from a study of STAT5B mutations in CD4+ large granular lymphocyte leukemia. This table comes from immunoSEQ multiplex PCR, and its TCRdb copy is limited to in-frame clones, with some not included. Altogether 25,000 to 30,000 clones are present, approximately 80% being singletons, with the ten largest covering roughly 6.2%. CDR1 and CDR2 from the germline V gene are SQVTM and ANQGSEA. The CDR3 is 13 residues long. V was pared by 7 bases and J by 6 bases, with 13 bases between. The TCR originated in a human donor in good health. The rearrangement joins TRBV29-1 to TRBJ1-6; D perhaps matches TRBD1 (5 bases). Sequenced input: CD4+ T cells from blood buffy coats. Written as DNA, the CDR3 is TGCAGCGCGGGGACGGGTCCTAATTCACCCCTCCACTTT. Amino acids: CSAGTGPNSPLHF.